This T cell receptor (beta chain) was captured in a study of blood T cell repertoires in COVID-19. Per the original methods: Counts of nucleated cells, estimated from reference gene primer amplification, were obtained. TCRdb keeps only in-frame clones here, not all; method: immunoSEQ multiplex PCR. That table furnishes V, J and clone size, whereas the DNA furnished D and trimming. The sample carries 56,000 or so clones, around 89% recorded once. In its sample, this clone was seen a few times. The sequence came from a human donor in a cohort sampled during active COVID-19. The sample taken for sequencing was peripheral blood.

The CDR3 here is CASSQEGGRANTGELFF. The CDR3 DNA is TGTGCCAGCAGCCAAGAAGGGGGACGTGCCAACACCGGGGAGCTGTTTTTT. The J gene is TRBJ2-2, the V gene TRBV4-2, with TRBD1 as a possible D gene (6 bases). Germline assignment: CDR1 LGHNA and CDR2 YNFKEQ. V lost 0 bases and J 2 bases, leaving 13 bases between the germline ends. This CDR3 region has 17 residues.